The clone carrying this TCR beta chain was seen only a few times. Its antigen is as yet unknown. The data stem from a study of CD8 T cells in ankylosing spondylitis. Via MiXCR, TCRdb re-called the 5' RACE reads, giving one row per CDR3 protein. The sample yields approximately 220,000 distinct CDR3 sequences, around 18% seen once. Trimming stripped 7 bases from V and 5 bases from J, with 14 bases between. The CDR3 consists of 13 residues. Regarding the study as a whole: It appeared that ankylosing spondylitis blood was characterized by a TCR beta motif of several highly homologous variants. Disease-linked clones were reportedly significantly enriched in matched ankylosing spondylitis synovial fluid.

The rearrangement uses TRBV12-3 or TRBV12-4 and TRBJ1-1; the D gene is possibly TRBD1 (5 bases). The TCR comes from a male donor with ankylosing spondylitis. The specimen was blood, either unsorted or a sorted T cell fraction (not recorded which). CDR3: CASTWGPGTEAFF. The CDR3 nucleotides are TGTGCCAGCACCTGGGGCCCTGGGACTGAAGCTTTCTTT.